Shown below are 7 T cell receptor beta chains from a single sample sequenced in a study of shared clonotypes between healthy human individuals. CD45RO-negative cells were positively selected for CCR7, leaving out terminally differentiated effector memory CD45RA+ cells. Data came from immunoSEQ multiplex PCR; TCRdb stores just in-frame clones and leaves some out. The table has about 820,000 clones, more than 85% seen once. The sequenced sample was naive CD8+ T cells sorted from blood. The receptors were sampled from a man between 25 and 39 years old in good health.

The chain joins TRBV27 to TRBJ2-3, with D tentatively TRBD2 (6 bases). The CDR3 has 15 amino acids. Trimming took 1 base from V and 4 from J, leaving 12 bases between them. Germline V gives CDR1 MNHEY, CDR2 SMNVEV (reference sequence). The CDR3 region is CASSLYPASADTQYF. In DNA, the CDR3 is TGTGCCAGCAGTTTATACCCGGCTAGCGCAGATACGCAGTATTTT.

The chain carries TRBV28 and TRBJ2-7; 7 positions match TRBD2. This CDR3 spans 13 amino acids. Germline assignment: CDR1 MDHEN and CDR2 SYDVKM. V dropped 5 bases and J dropped 5; count of bases not matched to a gene: 6. CDR3 residues: CASSRRGTHEQYF. In DNA, the CDR3 is TGTGCCAGCAGTCGGCGGGGGACCCACGAGCAGTACTTC. Drawing the rest from reference TRBV28 and TRBJ2-7, the complete variable domain is DVKVTQSSRYLVKRTGEKVFLECVQDMDHENMFWYRQDPGLGLRLIYFSYDVKMKEKGDIPEGYSVSREKKERFSLILESASTNQTSMYLCASSRRGTHEQYFGPGTRLTVT.

Comments on this clone: This specimen includes other DNA sequences encoding the same CDR3. The gene calls are TRBV7-9 and TRBJ2-1; 7 bases map to TRBD1. Germline V gene lookup returns CDR1 SEHNR and CDR2 FQNEAQ (reference sequence). The CDR3 is made up of 16 amino acids. Losses at the gene ends were 0 bases for V and 3 bases for J; bases not matched to a gene: 5. The CDR3 loop is CASSLAGGAGYNEQFF. CDR3 in DNA: TGTGCCAGCAGCTTAGCAGGGGGCGCCGGCTACAATGAGCAGTTCTTC.

CDR3 in amino acids: CASSLRQGSYGYTF. The CDR3 DNA follows: TGTGCCAGCAGCCTAAGACAGGGGAGCTATGGCTACACCTTC. The genes are TRBV7-9 and TRBJ1-2; 8 nucleotides line up with TRBD1. V shed 5 bases and J 4 bases; nucleotides not matched to a gene: 6. The CDR3 has 14 amino acids. Germline V gene sequence: CDR1 SEHNR, CDR2 FQNEAQ (reference sequence). The entire variable domain, with the rest obtained from reference TRBV7-9 and TRBJ1-2, is as follows: DTGVSQNPRHKITKRGQNVTFRCDPISEHNRLYWYRQTLGQGPEFLTYFQNEAQLEKSRLLSDRFSAERPKGSFSTLEIQRTEQGDSAMYLCASSLRQGSYGYTFGSGTRLTVV.

The chain couples TRBV5-5 to TRBJ1-2; 8 bases align to TRBD1. With 2 bases clipped from V and 6 bases from J, the junction kept 21 bases outside the gene matches. This CDR3 has 19 residues. Germline V gene lookup returns CDR1 SGHKS and CDR2 YYEKEE (reference sequence). The CDR3 DNA follows: TGTGCCAGCAGCTTCTTCCCTAGCCGCGGACAGGGTAGACAAGATGGCTACACCTTC. It yields the protein CASSFFPSRGQGRQDGYTF.

V gene TRBV9 combines with J gene TRBJ2-5, with D perhaps matching TRBD2 (5 bases). Trimming took 0 bases from V and 5 from J, leaving 14 bases between them. This CDR3 has 15 amino acids. Germline values: CDR1 SGDLS, CDR2 YYNGEE. The CDR3 region has the DNA TGTGCCAGCAGCGTAGGTGGGAGCGCGGGTGAGACCCAGTACTTC. It yields the protein CASSVGGSAGETQYF.

The rearrangement joins TRBV5-8 to TRBJ2-1; 10 bases match TRBD2. Germline V gene data show CDR1 as SGHTS and CDR2 as YDEGEE. CDR3 length equals 14 residues. J lost 10 bases, V lost 1 base, and 5 bases had no gene match. The CDR3 region is CASSLNLAGVEQFF. Written as DNA, the CDR3 is TGTGCCAGCAGCTTGAACCTAGCGGGAGTCGAGCAGTTCTTC.